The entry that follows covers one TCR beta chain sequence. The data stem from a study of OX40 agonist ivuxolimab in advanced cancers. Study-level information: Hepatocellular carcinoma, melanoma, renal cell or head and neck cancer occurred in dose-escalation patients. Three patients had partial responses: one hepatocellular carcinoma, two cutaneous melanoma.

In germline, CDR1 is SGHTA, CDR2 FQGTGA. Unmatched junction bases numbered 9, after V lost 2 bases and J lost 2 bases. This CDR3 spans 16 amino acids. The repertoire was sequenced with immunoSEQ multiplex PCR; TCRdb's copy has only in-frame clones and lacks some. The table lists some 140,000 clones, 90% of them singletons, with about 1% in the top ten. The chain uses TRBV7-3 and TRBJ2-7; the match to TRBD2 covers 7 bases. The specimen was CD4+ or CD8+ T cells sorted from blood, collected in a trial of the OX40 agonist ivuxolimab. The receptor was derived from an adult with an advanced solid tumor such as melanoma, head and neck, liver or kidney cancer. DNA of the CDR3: TGTGCCAGCAGCTTAGCGTCAAGCGGGGCACCCTACGAGCAGTACTTC. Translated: CASSLASSGAPYEQYF.